One and the same sample provided the 14 T cell receptor beta chains below, sequenced in a study of T cell responses to AZD1222 COVID-19 vaccine (dated by TCRdb to about 2021). The library was prepared using the immunoSEQ multiplex PCR assay. The immuneACCESS repertoire file appears here via TCRdb, limited to in-frame rearrangements. These files lack a portion of the clones; in checked studies, under half of the deficit traces to unresolved V genes, and the cause of the others is not known. This sample gives about 81,000 clones in total; 90% to 95% of them show up just once. More than 9% of the sample is in the top ten clones. The sample's time point, from its label and the paper: about 28 days (+/-7) after the second vaccine dose. The sequenced sample was peripheral blood, obtained 28 days after the second AZD1222 dose. These receptors were taken from an adult who received the AZD1222 COVID-19 vaccine.

The chain uses TRBV5-1 and TRBJ1-4; possibly TRBD1 for D (6 bases). Trimming shortened V by 2 bases and J by 5 bases, and 10 bases separated the two germline ends. This CDR3 region has 14 residues. Per the germline V gene, CDR1 is SGHRS and CDR2 is YFSETQ. As DNA, the CDR3 is TGCGCCAGCAGCTTAGGACAGACAAATGAAAAACTGTTTTTT. This translates into CASSLGQTNEKLFF.

The chain uses TRBV2 and TRBJ2-7, with D maybe TRBD1 (5 bases). This CDR3 comprises 14 residues. Germline loops: CDR1 SNHLY, CDR2 FYNNEI. Trimming pared 7 bases from V and 5 bases from J, leaving 18 bases between. The CDR3: CASTNGALRDEQYF. The CDR3 nucleotides are TGTGCCAGCACCAATGGGGCCCTTCGGGACGAGCAGTACTTC.

This chain uses TRBV10-3 with TRBJ1-4; weak D call: TRBD1 (5 bases). V lost 4 bases to trimming and J lost 3 bases, with 6 bases between them. This CDR3 region has 13 residues. Per the germline V gene, CDR1 is ENHRY and CDR2 is SYGVKD. CDR3 amino acids: CAISAGANEKLFF. The DNA of the CDR3 is TGTGCCATCAGTGCGGGGGCTAATGAAAAACTGTTTTTT.

The chain combines TRBV7-4 with TRBJ2-1, with 7 bases that match TRBD2. Germline V CDR1 and CDR2: SGHVT, SQSDAQ. CDR3 length: 17 amino acids. Trimming cost V 5 bases and J 0 bases; bases outside gene matches: 10. The CDR3 here is CASSPLLAPSSYNEQFF. DNA of the CDR3: TGTGCCAGCAGCCCCTTACTAGCGCCGAGCTCCTACAATGAGCAGTTCTTC.

The V call is TRBV7-9, the J call TRBJ1-1, with 10 bases that match TRBD1. This CDR3 is 17 amino acids long. The ends lost 5 bases at V and 0 bases at J; junction bases unmatched: 9. Germline V gene lookup returns CDR1 SEHNR and CDR2 FQNEAQ (reference sequence). The CDR3 sequence is CASSTTRDRGMNTEAFF. The CDR3 DNA reads TGTGCCAGCAGCACAACCCGGGACAGGGGAATGAACACTGAAGCTTTCTTT.

J is TRBJ2-7 and V is TRBV27; possibly TRBD1 for D (5 bases). The germline V gene encodes CDR1 MNHEY and CDR2 SMNVEV (reference sequence). This CDR3 comprises 15 residues. Trimming took off 2 bases at V and 2 bases at J, with 13 bases between the two ends. The CDR3 sequence: CASSLMQGKPYEQYF. CDR3 coding DNA: TGTGCCAGCAGTTTAATGCAGGGAAAGCCCTACGAGCAGTACTTC.

The chain joins TRBV5-8 to TRBJ1-2; D unresolved. V was clipped by 4 bases and J by 5 bases, with 9 bases between them. CDR3 length: 12 amino acids. The germline V gene encodes CDR1 SGHTS and CDR2 YDEGEE. CDR3 protein: CASSPGWYGYTF. CDR3 nucleotides: TGTGCCAGCAGCCCGGGGTGGTATGGCTACACCTTC. Supplemented by reference TRBV5-8 and TRBJ1-2, the full variable domain reads EAGVTQSPTHLIKTRGQQATLRCSPISGHTSVYWYQQALGLGLQFLLWYDEGEERNRGNFPPRFSGRQFPNYSSELNVNALELEDSALYLCASSPGWYGYTFGSGTRLTVV.

The chain has TRBV15 and TRBJ2-3; no definite D call. CDR3 length equals 14 residues. Germline lookup yields CDR1 LNHNV and CDR2 YYDKDF (reference sequence). V gave up 0 bases and J gave up 0 bases, with 4 bases separating them. The CDR3 is CATSRDDSTDTQYF. As DNA, the CDR3 is TGTGCCACCAGCAGAGACGACAGCACAGATACGCAGTATTTT.

This chain connects TRBV19 to TRBJ2-7; possible D gene TRBD1, 6 bases. V was pared by 3 bases and J by 7 bases, with 10 bases between. CDR3 length: 12 amino acids. Per germline, CDR1 LNHDA and CDR2 SQIVND (reference sequence). In DNA, the CDR3 is TGTGCCAGTAGTATGCGACAGGAAGAGCAGTACTTC. Amino acid sequence: CASSMRQEEQYF.

V is TRBV5-6 and J is TRBJ1-5; unclear D gene. Germline CDR1 is SGHDT and CDR2 is YYEEEE. Between the trimmed V and J ends, which lost 2 bases and 4 bases, there was a span of 4 bases. This CDR3 has 12 residues. CDR3 nucleotides: TGTGCCAGCAGCTTTGGAAATCAGCCCCAGCATTTT. It specifies CASSFGNQPQHF.

The chain carries TRBV7-3 and TRBJ1-1; TRBD1 is a possible D gene (5 bases). V was trimmed by 2 bases and J by 0 bases, leaving 13 bases between them. Germline CDR1 SGHTA, CDR2 FQGTGA. The CDR3 has 16 amino acids. The CDR3 protein is CASSLGPGLMNTEAFF. The CDR3 region has the DNA TGTGCCAGCAGCTTAGGTCCGGGACTGATGAACACTGAAGCTTTCTTT.

The V call is TRBV9, the J call TRBJ2-5; 9 nucleotides line up with TRBD1. CDR1 is SGDLS, CDR2 YYNGEE, per germline. There are 14 residues in the CDR3. Trimming at V came to 5 bases and at J to 2 bases, leaving 4 bases not matched to a gene. The CDR3 DNA reads TGTGCCAGCAGTAGAGACAGGGGGCAAGAGACCCAGTACTTC. As protein: CASSRDRGQETQYF.

The chain has TRBV24-1 and TRBJ2-5; TRBD1 matches at 7 bases. J gave up 1 base and V 4 bases, and 2 bases lay outside the gene matches. The germline V gene has CDR1 KGHDR and CDR2 SFDVKD. The CDR3 has 14 residues. Here the CDR3 DNA reads TGTGCCACCAGTGAGGGGGACAGCCAAGAGACCCAGTACTTC. Translating it yields CATSEGDSQETQYF.

This chain connects TRBV27 to TRBJ2-1; a possible D gene is TRBD2 (7 bases). Germline lookup yields CDR1 MNHEY and CDR2 SMNVEV (reference sequence). This CDR3 has 12 residues. V lost 6 bases and J 8 bases, leaving 11 bases between the germline ends. The CDR3 DNA reads as TGTGCCAGCAGGCGGGGGCAAGATGAGCAGTTCTTC. Encoded protein: CASRRGQDEQFF.